This T cell receptor (beta chain) was documented in a study of cytomegalovirus exposure and HLA in healthy donors. These donors counted as nominally healthy when sampled, but unrecorded immune exposures were likely. Study-wide points: In presence/absence analyses, roughly uniform sequencing depth across donors was assumed.

For this clone: As yet, its antigen is unknown.

Both 60 Vbeta primers and 13 Jbeta primers went into the PCR. Clones were read by immunoSEQ multiplex PCR, and TCRdb kept only the in-frame ones, dropping some. The sample shows 110,000 to 150,000 clones, about three quarters of them seen only once. The junction had 5 bases not matched to a gene; V was cut back by 0 bases and J by 5 bases. The length of the CDR3 is 15 residues. Germline V gives CDR1 MNHEY, CDR2 SMNVEV (reference sequence). The sequencing sample was made of PBMCs. V and J are TRBV27 and TRBJ2-5, with 8 bases fitting TRBD2. This clonotype originated in a human donor in good health. In DNA form, the CDR3 reads TGTGCCAGCAGTTTATCCTGGACTAGCCGGGAGACCCAGTACTTC. Amino acid sequence: CASSLSWTSRETQYF.